These 5 T cell receptor beta chains were all obtained from the same sample, sequenced in a study of CD8 T cells in ankylosing spondylitis. Overall study findings and caveats: In ankylosing spondylitis blood, a motif of several highly homologous TCR beta variants appeared characteristic.

TCRdb ran MiXCR on the 5' RACE reads and lists one entry per CDR3 protein. This table has 650,000 to 800,000 distinct CDR3 sequences, 15% to 20% appearing once. Their antigens remain unidentified. Sequencing was carried out using blood, either unsorted or a sorted T cell fraction (not recorded which). All receptors derive from a male donor with ankylosing spondylitis.

This clonotype was counted between two and nine times. The chain recombines TRBV4-1 with TRBJ2-1; TRBD1 agrees at 9 bases. Germline-derived CDR1 and CDR2 are MGHRA and YSYEKL. With V trimmed by 3 bases and J by 8 bases, 5 bases remained unmatched. The CDR3 loop spans 14 amino acids. CDR3 bases: TGCGCCAGCAGCCAGACAGGGGGTGGCGATGAGCAGTTCTTC. This codes for CASSQTGGGDEQFF.

This clonotype appeared a few times. This chain links TRBV7-9 with TRBJ1-1; D is unresolved. The CDR3 totals 13 residues. V lost 5 bases and J lost 4, with 11 bases in between. Germline V gene data show CDR1 as SEHNR and CDR2 as FQNEAQ (reference sequence). The CDR3 coding sequence is TGTGCCAGCAGCATAGGACGAGGCACTGAAGCTTTCTTT. This gives the protein CASSIGRGTEAFF.

The chain uses TRBV18 and TRBJ1-2, with TRBD1 as a possible D gene (6 bases). Germline V lookup: CDR1 KGHSH, CDR2 LQKENI. There are 14 residues in the CDR3. The V end lost 3 bases, the J end lost 5 bases, and 13 bases lay between the germline ends. In nucleotides, the CDR3 is TGTGCCAGCTCACCTCAAGACGGACAGTATGGCTACACCTTC. Amino acid sequence: CASSPQDGQYGYTF.

This clonotype was found a few times. The rearrangement links TRBV24-1 to TRBJ2-5; a possible D gene is TRBD2 (7 bases). There are 13 residues in the CDR3. The V end lost 9 bases, the J end lost 4 bases, and 14 bases lay between the germline ends. Germline CDR1 and CDR2: KGHDR and SFDVKD. For the CDR3, the DNA is TGTGCCACCCCAGGCGGGGGCTTAGAGACCCAGTACTTC. Residues: CATPGGGLETQYF.

The rearrangement uses TRBV9 and TRBJ1-1; no definite D call. The germline CDR1 and CDR2 sequences are SGDLS and YYNGEE. The V and J ends lost 4 bases and 0 bases respectively, with 10 bases between them. The CDR3 is made up of 14 amino acids. CDR3 nucleotide sequence: TGTGCCAGCAGCCCTGACACCCTGAACACTGAAGCTTTCTTT. Translating it yields CASSPDTLNTEAFF.